The 20 T cell receptor beta chains listed next were all sequenced from one sample in a study of cytomegalovirus exposure and HLA in healthy donors. Both 60 Vbeta primers and 13 Jbeta primers went into the PCR. Sequenced by immunoSEQ multiplex PCR; TCRdb stores in-frame clones only, minus some. Of approximately 150,000 clones in the sample, 76% were seen once. Source material: PBMCs. These receptors all come from a male donor in good health and CMV-seronegative.

This clone was observed once. This chain connects TRBV6-5 to TRBJ1-2; no clear D. Germline CDR1 and CDR2: MNHEY and SVGAGI. The CDR3 contains 14 residues. V gave up 3 bases and J gave up 4 bases, with 12 bases separating them. CDR3 DNA: TGTGCCAGCAGTTATTCTCCAGTCGTCTATGGCTACACCTTC. Translated, it gives CASSYSPVVYGYTF.

Note on this clone: Other DNA sequences from this sample encode an identical CDR3 as well. CDR3 in DNA: TGTGCCAGCAGCTTACAGGGTAACACTGAAGCTTTCTTT. Amino acids: CASSLQGNTEAFF. V usage is TRBV7-2 and J usage is TRBJ1-1; maybe TRBD1 (5 bases). This CDR3 has 13 amino acids. The V end was cut by 2 bases, the J end by 2 bases, with 6 bases between. CDR1 SGHTA and CDR2 FQGNSA come from the germline V gene.

V gene TRBV11-1 combines with J gene TRBJ2-1, with 8 bases fitting TRBD1. Trimming at V came to 0 bases and at J to 10 bases, leaving 14 bases not matched to a gene. Germline V gene lookup returns CDR1 SGHAT and CDR2 FQDESV (reference sequence). This CDR3 has 17 amino acids. The CDR3 nucleotides are TGTGCCAGCAGCTTAGCGGCAGGGGGCACTTTCCGGCCGGAGCAGTTCTTC. This gives the protein CASSLAAGGTFRPEQFF.

The gene calls are TRBV5-8 and TRBJ1-2; weak D call: TRBD1 (6 bases). Germline CDR1 is SGHTS and CDR2 is YDEGEE. The CDR3 sequence is 14 residues long. The V end lost 6 bases, the J end lost 4 bases, and 16 bases lay between the germline ends. The CDR3, as DNA: TGTGCCAGCACCCGCCCAGGGGTGGGCTATGGCTACACCTTC. Residues: CASTRPGVGYGYTF.

The gene calls are TRBV5-1 and TRBJ2-5; 10 positions agree with TRBD2. The V segment lost 0 bases and the J segment 5 bases; nucleotides outside the gene matches: 7. The CDR3 runs 16 residues. The V gene's germline CDR1 is SGHRS and CDR2 YFSETQ. The CDR3 nucleotides are TGCGCCAGCAGCTTGGGGTCTAGCGGGAGCTCTGAGACCCAGTACTTC. This gives the protein CASSLGSSGSSETQYF.

This clone appeared a single time. The chain links TRBV6-1 to TRBJ2-2; weak D call: TRBD2 (7 bases). The CDR3 has 14 residues. V lost 11 bases to trimming and J lost 4 bases, with 17 bases between them. The V gene's germline CDR1 is MNHNS and CDR2 SASEGT. The DNA of the CDR3 is TGTGCCGGGGGGGCCGACGCGGGCACCGGGGAGCTGTTTTTT. Amino acids: CAGGADAGTGELFF.

This chain links TRBV27 with TRBJ1-3; unclear D gene. V shed 3 bases and J shed 3 bases, with 6 bases lying between them. The CDR3 extends over 13 amino acids. CDR1 is MNHEY, CDR2 SMNVEV, per germline (reference sequence). This CDR3 is CASSFVLGNTIYF. DNA of the CDR3: TGTGCCAGCAGTTTCGTCCTTGGAAACACCATATATTTT.

This clone occurred once. The chain combines TRBV5-6 with TRBJ1-4; D ambiguous. This CDR3 contains 15 residues. CDR1 is SGHDT, CDR2 YYEEEE, per germline. V shed 0 bases and J shed 4 bases, with 10 bases lying between them. CDR3 region: CASSLASRSNEKLFF. DNA of the CDR3: TGTGCCAGCAGCTTGGCCAGCCGGAGTAATGAAAAACTGTTTTTT.

V and J are TRBV28 and TRBJ1-3; tentatively, D is TRBD1 (5 bases). From germline, CDR1 is MDHEN and CDR2 SYDVKM. This CDR3 has 16 residues. V shed 2 bases and J shed 0 bases, with 11 bases lying between them. DNA of the CDR3: TGTGCCAGCAGTTTAATTCAGGGCCTCTCTGGAAACACCATATATTTT. Amino acids: CASSLIQGLSGNTIYF.

The chain combines TRBV13 with TRBJ2-1; 9 bases match TRBD1. The CDR3 is 15 amino acids. Trimming cost V 5 bases and J 3 bases; bases outside gene matches: 5. Germline V CDR1 and CDR2: PRHDT, FYEKMQ (reference sequence). The CDR3 loop reads CASSLRDRDYNEQFF. The CDR3 DNA sequence: TGTGCCAGCAGCCTCCGGGACAGGGACTACAATGAGCAGTTCTTC.

The chain has TRBV6-1 and TRBJ1-3; weak D call: TRBD1 (6 bases). This CDR3 comprises 15 residues. Per the germline V gene, CDR1 is MNHNS and CDR2 is SASEGT. Trimming stripped 4 bases from V and 4 bases from J, with 14 bases between. CDR3 in amino acids: CASSGLGGPGNTIYF. The CDR3 DNA reads TGTGCCAGCAGTGGCCTCGGGGGGCCAGGAAACACCATATATTTT.

This rearrangement joins TRBV27 to TRBJ1-2; D call uncertain. CDR1 and CDR2 (germline): MNHEY, SMNVEV (reference sequence). The V and J ends lost 0 bases and 7 bases respectively, with 15 bases between them. CDR3 size: 15 residues. CDR3 sequence reads: CASSLSAGGWGGYTF. The CDR3 DNA reads TGTGCCAGCAGTTTATCGGCGGGTGGATGGGGTGGCTACACCTTC.

This clone was counted only a few times. The V gene is TRBV28, the J gene TRBJ1-1, with D perhaps matching TRBD1 (6 bases). There are 13 residues in the CDR3. Deletions cut 7 bases from V and 1 base from J, with 10 bases between. Germline CDR1 reads MDHEN; CDR2 reads SYDVKM. The CDR3 sequence: CASKTGKNTEAFF. The DNA of the CDR3 is TGTGCCAGCAAAACAGGGAAGAACACTGAAGCTTTCTTT. Filled out from reference TRBV28 and TRBJ1-1, the complete variable domain reads DVKVTQSSRYLVKRTGEKVFLECVQDMDHENMFWYRQDPGLGLRLIYFSYDVKMKEKGDIPEGYSVSREKKERFSLILESASTNQTSMYLCASKTGKNTEAFFGQGTRLTVV.

This clone was recorded a few times. This chain uses TRBV5-3 with TRBJ1-5; possibly TRBD1 for D (5 bases). TRBV5-3 falls under the ORF class, with uncertain function. The V gene lost 0 bases and the J gene lost 0 bases, with 13 bases spanning the gap. This CDR3 is built from 17 residues. The CDR3 spells CARSLGQGYYSNQPQHF. CDR3 nucleotide sequence: TGTGCCAGAAGCTTGGGGCAGGGCTATTATAGCAATCAGCCCCAGCATTTT.

J is TRBJ2-5 and V is TRBV28, with TRBD1 matching 9 bases. Germline lookup yields CDR1 MDHEN and CDR2 SYDVKM. This CDR3 contains 16 residues. Trimming took 8 bases from V and 3 from J; bases not matched to a gene: 13. The CDR3, as DNA: TGTGCCAGCGGCCTTGACCGGAGGACAGGGGAAGAGACCCAGTACTTC. Translating it yields CASGLDRRTGEETQYF.

This clone occurred a few times. This chain joins TRBV4-1 and TRBJ1-3; perhaps TRBD1 as D (5 bases). Germline values: CDR1 MGHRA, CDR2 YSYEKL. Trimming cost V 1 base and J 6 bases, with 10 bases left between them. The CDR3 totals 14 residues. The CDR3 DNA follows: TGCGCCAGCAGCCAAGGGGGCAGGGAAAACACCATATATTTT. It specifies CASSQGGRENTIYF.

The chain combines TRBV5-1 with TRBJ2-1; perhaps TRBD2 as D (6 bases). Germline V gene lookup returns CDR1 SGHRS and CDR2 YFSETQ. CDR3 length: 14 amino acids. V was shortened by 1 base and J by 7 bases, with 12 bases between the two germline ends. The CDR3 bases are TGCGCCAGCAGCTTGCAACTAGCAAGGAATGAGCAGTTCTTC. This translates into CASSLQLARNEQFF. Full variable domain (rest looked up from reference TRBV5-1 and TRBJ2-1): KAGVTQTPRYLIKTRGQQVTLSCSPISGHRSVSWYQQTPGQGLQFLFEYFSETQRNKGNFPGRFSGRQFSNSRSEMNVSTLELGDSALYLCASSLQLARNEQFFGPGTRLTVL.

This clone was observed a handful of times. The rearrangement links TRBV6-5 to TRBJ1-5, with a weak D call TRBD1 (5 bases). Trimming took off 4 bases at V and 7 bases at J, with 14 bases between the two ends. The CDR3 consists of 14 residues. CDR1 and CDR2 from the germline V gene are MNHEY and SVGAGI. As DNA, the CDR3 is TGTGCCAGCAGTTTTACGGGGGTGGGGCAGCCCCAGCATTTT. Translating it yields CASSFTGVGQPQHF.

This rearrangement joins TRBV15 to TRBJ2-7; D is ambiguous. The CDR3 is made up of 17 amino acids. Per the germline V gene, CDR1 is LNHNV and CDR2 is YYDKDF (reference sequence). V lost 0 bases and J lost 5, with 20 bases in between. The DNA of the CDR3 is TGTGCCACCAGCAGAGATCACAGCTCGTGGCGTCCGGACGAGCAGTACTTC. Encoded protein: CATSRDHSSWRPDEQYF.

V gene TRBV11-2 combines with J gene TRBJ2-5, with D tentatively TRBD2 (7 bases). The V and J ends lost 6 bases and 5 bases respectively, with 25 bases between them. Germline V lookup: CDR1 SGHAT, CDR2 FQNNGV. CDR3 length: 17 residues. The CDR3 coding sequence is TGTGCCAGCAGTTCTAGGGGGGGGGAGGGGAGTCGGGAGACCCAGTACTTC. Protein product: CASSSRGGEGSRETQYF.